This T cell receptor beta chain was obtained from a study of tumor-infiltrating lymphocytes in primary liver carcinoma. Priming with a constant-region primer yielded TCR beta cDNA from 500 ng total RNA. Slightly modified ARM-PCR with three nested multiplex PCR rounds yielded TCR beta libraries. The first two PCR rounds, nine to ten cycles each, used TRBV1-TRBV30 forward primers and a C-beta reverse primer. TCRdb itself ran the multiplex PCR reads through MiXCR, one entry per CDR3 protein. In the table there are under 130,000 distinct CDR3 sequences, roughly 80% of which are singletons. Germline loops: CDR1 MNHEY, CDR2 SVGEGT. This CDR3 comprises 17 residues. From unsorted bulk tissue weighing roughly 18-30 mg, DNA and RNA were co-extracted. Without exception, tumor samples held over 80% viable tumor cells.

The chain combines TRBV6-2 or TRBV6-3 with TRBJ2-7, with 11 bases fitting TRBD2. The sequenced material came from liver tumor tissue from sampling region 3. The subset here: tumor region T3, left-lateral pole. The receptor comes from a middle-aged man with primary liver carcinoma and hepatitis B virus infection. CDR3 sequence reads: CASCSGGEGDLSYEQYF. The CDR3 DNA follows: TGTGCAAGCTGTAGCGGGGGGGAAGGAGATCTCTCCTACGAGCAGTACTTC.